This entry is about one T cell receptor (beta chain). Alpha- and beta-chain coverage of first-strand cDNA came from TRAV- and TRBV-specific primers. A constant-region primer paired with the V-primer adapter amplified TCRs over about 19 PCR cycles. The isolated mRNA underwent amplification through in vitro transcription. TCRdb recomputed calls from the reads with MiXCR, one row per CDR3 protein. The sample records roughly 8,700 distinct CDR3 sequences, around 63% being singletons. The record originates from a study of low-dose radiotherapy and immunotherapy resistance in tumors. The therapy administered to donors comprised nivolumab, ipilimumab, aspirin, low-dose cyclophosphamide and low-dose radiotherapy. Solid tumors that lacked tumor-infiltrating lymphocytes and were advanced were present in eligible patients. Trimming cost V 6 bases and J 7 bases; bases outside gene matches: 9. Germline CDR1 and CDR2: DFQATT and SNEGSKA (reference sequence). The CDR3 is made up of 13 amino acids.

J is TRBJ2-5 and V is TRBV20-1; TRBD1 matches 9 bases. The source is a human donor with advanced metastatic prostate, ovarian, gallbladder or colorectal cancer (not recorded which). This table probably holds off-target reads from a library built for another chain. This CDR3 reads CSADGTGRGTQYF. CDR3 bases: TGCAGTGCCGATGGGACAGGGCGAGGGACCCAGTACTTC.